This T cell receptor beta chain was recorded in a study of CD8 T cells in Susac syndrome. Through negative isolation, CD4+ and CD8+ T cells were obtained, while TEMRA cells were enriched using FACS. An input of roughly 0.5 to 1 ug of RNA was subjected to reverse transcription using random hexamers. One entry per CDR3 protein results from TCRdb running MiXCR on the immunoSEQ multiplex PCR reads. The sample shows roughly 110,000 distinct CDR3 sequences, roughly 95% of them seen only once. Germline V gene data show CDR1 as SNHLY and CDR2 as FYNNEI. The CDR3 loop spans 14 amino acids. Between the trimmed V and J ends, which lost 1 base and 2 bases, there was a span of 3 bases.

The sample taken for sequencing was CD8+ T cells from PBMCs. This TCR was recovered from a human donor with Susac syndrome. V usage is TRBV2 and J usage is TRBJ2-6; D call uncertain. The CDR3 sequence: CASSEGPGANVLTF. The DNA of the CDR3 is TGTGCCAGCAGTGAAGGACCTGGGGCCAACGTCCTGACTTTC.